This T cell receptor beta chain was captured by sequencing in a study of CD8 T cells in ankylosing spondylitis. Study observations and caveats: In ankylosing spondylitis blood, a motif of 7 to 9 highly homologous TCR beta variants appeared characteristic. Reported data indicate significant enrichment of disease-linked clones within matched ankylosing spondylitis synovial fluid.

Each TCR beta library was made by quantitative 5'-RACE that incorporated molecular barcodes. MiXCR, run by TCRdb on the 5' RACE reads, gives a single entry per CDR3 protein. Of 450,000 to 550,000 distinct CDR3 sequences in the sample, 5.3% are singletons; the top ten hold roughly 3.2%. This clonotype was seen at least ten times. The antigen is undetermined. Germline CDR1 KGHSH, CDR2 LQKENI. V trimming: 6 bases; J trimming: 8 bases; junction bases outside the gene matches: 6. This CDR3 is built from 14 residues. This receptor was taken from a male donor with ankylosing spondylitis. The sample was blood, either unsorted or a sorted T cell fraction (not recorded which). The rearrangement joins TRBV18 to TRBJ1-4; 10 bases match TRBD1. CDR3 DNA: TGTGCCAGCTCGCGGGACAGGGGAGAAGAAAAACTGTTTTTT. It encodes CASSRDRGEEKLFF.